This section outlines one T cell receptor beta chain sequence together with its context. Germline CDR1 LGHNA, CDR2 YSLEER. Trimming removed 5 bases at V and 0 bases at J, with 19 bases between. The CDR3 has 17 residues. These data are taken from a study of technical replicates of blood from several donors. TCRdb's table, derived via immunoSEQ multiplex PCR, lists solely in-frame clones and lacks some. Of some 76,000 clones listed, 95% to 98% are singletons. This chain joins TRBV4-3 and TRBJ1-1; TRBD1 might be the D (5 bases). The receptor's source is a human donor in good health. Sequences were obtained from T cells isolated from PBMCs. This CDR3 is CASSSGRDFAMNTEAFF. CDR3 coding DNA: TGCGCCAGCAGCTCAGGACGGGACTTCGCGATGAACACTGAAGCTTTCTTT.